This T cell receptor (beta chain) originates from a study of metastatic and nonmetastatic thyroid tumors. Study details: For malignant and benign thyroid patients, tumor or nodule tissue and blood were the sources whose repertoires were compared.

Per the study methods: For papillary thyroid cancer, a distant-metastasis classifier was constructed from CDR3 differences observed across clinicopathological groups. TCRdb re-clonotyped the PCR reads through MiXCR. V and J calls and clone size were set by TCRdb, not the authors. The sample lists about 18,000 clones, around 30% seen once, with approximately 25% in the top ten. Germline CDR1 and CDR2: MGHDK and SYGVNS. J lost 4 bases, V lost 3 bases, and 9 bases had no gene match. This CDR3 has 15 residues. Thyroid surgery had not been preceded by any treatment in any patient. This clone showed up many times.

The origin of this receptor is a male donor with papillary thyroid cancer or a benign thyroid nodule (not recorded which). Some clones in this sample may be carry-over from other donors' samples. V usage is TRBV25-1 and J usage is TRBJ2-7; 7 bases line up with TRBD2. The specimen was tumor tissue. The CDR3: CASSDFGGGRYEQYF. In nucleotides, the CDR3 is TGTGCCAGCAGTGACTTTGGGGGGGGGAGGTACGAGCAGTACTTC.